This T cell receptor (beta chain) was observed in a study of follicular helper T cells after annual influenza vaccination. The CDR3 has 16 residues. V trimming: 6 bases; J trimming: 0 bases; junction bases outside the gene matches: 10. The germline gives CDR1 KGHSH, CDR2 LQKENI. Concerning this clone itself: Its antigen is not known.

This sample's time point: 2014-2015 season, pre-vaccination. Community-dwelling subjects without influenza vaccination in the prior 6 months were enrolled. Blood volume per time point ranged from roughly 40 to 100 mL. Study results and caveats: Just roughly 9-22% of cells analyzed had recovered productive TCRB sequences.

Survey level resolution was used for TCRB sequencing. Assay: immunoSEQ multiplex PCR; the TCRdb copy retains only in-frame clones and omits some. The repertoire consists of about 15,000 clones, with approximately 85% occurring once and the leading ten covering more than 0.25%. The chain employs TRBV18 and TRBJ2-7, with 8 bases fitting TRBD1. This sample comprised CXCR5- memory CD4+ T cells sorted from blood, obtained on the day of influenza vaccination. The clonotype originates from an adult who received the influenza vaccine. The CDR3 nucleotides read TGTGCCAGCTCCCAAGCTCGGACAGGGTCCTCCTACGAGCAGTACTTC. It yields the protein CASSQARTGSSYEQYF.